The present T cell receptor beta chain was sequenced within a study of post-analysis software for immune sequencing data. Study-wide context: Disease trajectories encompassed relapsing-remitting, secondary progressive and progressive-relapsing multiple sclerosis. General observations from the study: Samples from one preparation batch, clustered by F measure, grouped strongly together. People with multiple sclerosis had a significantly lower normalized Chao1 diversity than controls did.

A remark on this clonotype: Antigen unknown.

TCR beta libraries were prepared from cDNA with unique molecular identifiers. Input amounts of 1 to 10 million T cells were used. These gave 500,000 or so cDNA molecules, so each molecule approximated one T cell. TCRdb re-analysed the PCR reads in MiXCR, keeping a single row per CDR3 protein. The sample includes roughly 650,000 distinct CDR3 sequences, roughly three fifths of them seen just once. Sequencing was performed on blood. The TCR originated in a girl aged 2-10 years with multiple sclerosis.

The CDR3: CASSRLGLNTGELFF. The CDR3, as DNA: TGTGCCAGCAGCCGATTAGGGCTGAACACCGGGGAGCTGTTTTTT. The chain is built from TRBV27 and TRBJ2-2; D gene ambiguous. V lost 6 bases and J lost 1, with 12 bases in between. The CDR3 is 15 residues long. Germline CDR1 is MNHEY and CDR2 is SMNVEV (reference sequence).